These 5 T cell receptor beta chains came from one sample sequenced in a study of cytomegalovirus exposure and HLA in healthy donors. Primers included in the PCR were 60 Vbeta and 13 Jbeta primers. The protocol was immunoSEQ multiplex PCR, while the TCRdb copy is restricted to in-frame clones and leaves out a portion. The sample yields roughly 200,000 clones, over 70% seen once. Sequencing was performed on PBMCs. The receptors were sampled from a male donor in good health and CMV-seronegative.

The CDR3 protein is CASSVAGQGGQPQHF. CDR3 sequence (DNA): TGTGCCAGCAGCGTAGCCGGACAGGGGGGGCAGCCCCAGCATTTT. The rearrangement links TRBV9 to TRBJ1-5; TRBD1 matches at 10 bases. J lost 7 bases, V lost 0 bases, and 4 bases had no gene match. Germline CDR1 is SGDLS and CDR2 is YYNGEE. This CDR3 has 15 amino acids.

This clone was recorded a few times. The chain has TRBV5-1 and TRBJ1-2; D gene ambiguous. Germline V gene sequence: CDR1 SGHRS, CDR2 YFSETQ. The CDR3 has 14 residues. V dropped 0 bases and J dropped 4 bases, with 10 bases sitting between them. DNA of the CDR3: TGCGCCAGCAGCTTGGCCCCCACTGTCTATGGCTACACCTTC. It encodes CASSLAPTVYGYTF. Drawing the rest from reference TRBV5-1 and TRBJ1-2, the complete variable domain is KAGVTQTPRYLIKTRGQQVTLSCSPISGHRSVSWYQQTPGQGLQFLFEYFSETQRNKGNFPGRFSGRQFSNSRSEMNVSTLELGDSALYLCASSLAPTVYGYTFGSGTRLTVV.

This chain joins TRBV7-9 and TRBJ2-7, with D possibly TRBD2 on 5 matching bases. The V gene lost 5 bases and the J gene lost 7 bases, with 12 bases spanning the gap. Germline V gene data show CDR1 as SEHNR and CDR2 as FQNEAQ (reference sequence). The CDR3 runs to 12 residues. CDR3 bases: TGTGCCAGCAGCCCGAAGGACTGGGAGCAGTACTTC. This gives the protein CASSPKDWEQYF.

This clone was seen a single time. The rearrangement links TRBV30 to TRBJ1-1; no reliable D call. The germline gives CDR1 GTSNPN, CDR2 SVGIG (reference sequence). The germline V and J ends were trimmed by 0 bases and 1 base, with 9 bases remaining between them. This CDR3 has 14 amino acids. CDR3 in DNA: TGTGCCTGGAGTGTAGGGCGGGGGAACACTGAAGCTTTCTTT. This sequence encodes CAWSVGRGNTEAFF.

This clone showed up just a few times. The CDR3 region is CASGLAPQISYGYTF. In DNA form, the CDR3 reads TGTGCTAGTGGTTTGGCCCCACAGATTAGCTATGGCTACACCTTC. The rearrangement joins TRBV12-5 to TRBJ1-2; D is unclear. CDR3 length: 15 residues. V was clipped by 1 base and J by 4 bases, with 13 bases between them. Germline V CDR1 and CDR2: LGHNT, FRNRAP.